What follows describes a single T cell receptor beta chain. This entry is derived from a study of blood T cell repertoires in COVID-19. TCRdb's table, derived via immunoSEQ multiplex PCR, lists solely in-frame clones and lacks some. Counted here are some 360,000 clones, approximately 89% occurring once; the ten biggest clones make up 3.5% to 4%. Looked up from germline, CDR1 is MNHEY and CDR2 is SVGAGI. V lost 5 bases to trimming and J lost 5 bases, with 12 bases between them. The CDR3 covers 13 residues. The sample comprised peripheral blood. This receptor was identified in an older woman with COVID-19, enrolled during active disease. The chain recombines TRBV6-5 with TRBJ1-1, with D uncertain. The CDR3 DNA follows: TGTGCCAGCAGTCGTTCGGGAAGGACTGAAGCTTTCTTT. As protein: CASSRSGRTEAFF.